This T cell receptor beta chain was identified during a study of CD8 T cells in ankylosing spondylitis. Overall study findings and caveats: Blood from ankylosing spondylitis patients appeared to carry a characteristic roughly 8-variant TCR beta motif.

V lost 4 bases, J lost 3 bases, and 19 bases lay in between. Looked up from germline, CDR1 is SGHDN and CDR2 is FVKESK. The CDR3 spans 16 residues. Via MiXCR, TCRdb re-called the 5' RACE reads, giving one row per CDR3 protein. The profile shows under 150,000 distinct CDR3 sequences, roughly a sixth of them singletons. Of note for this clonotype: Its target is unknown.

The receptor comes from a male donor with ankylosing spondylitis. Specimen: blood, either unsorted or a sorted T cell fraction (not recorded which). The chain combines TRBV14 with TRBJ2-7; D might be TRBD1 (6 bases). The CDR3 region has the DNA TGTGCCAGCAGCCTCTTCCAACAGGGTATCAACTACGAGCAGTACTTC. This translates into CASSLFQQGINYEQYF.